This T cell receptor beta chain was recorded in a study of identical twins (dated by TCRdb to 2015 to 2016). Looking at the study overall: To test whether fetal clonotypes persist, this study deep-sequenced TCR alpha and beta repertoires from monozygotic twins, from unrelated adults of various ages, and from cord blood. Replicate twin experiments were performed at different times using different library preparation protocols to rule out contamination. Results and caveats for the whole study, not just this receptor: Fewer insertions were carried by abundant cord blood beta clonotypes; a weaker similar trend was observed in young adult naive repertoires, while no such trend was observed in memory repertoires. In monozygotic twins, out-of-frame TCR alpha sharing was systematically underestimated by recombination models, although the models agreed with sharing between unrelated individuals. Compared with coincidental sharing between unrelated individuals, out-of-frame TCR alpha sequences shared between twins showed an excess of sequences with low generation probability. Invariant T cells such as MAIT and iNKT could partly confound zero-insertion analyses, although diverse VJ usage argued against such confounding for most clonotypes. Excess twin sharing in beta out-of-frame sequences was weaker because fewer shared sequences lowered the signal-to-noise ratio. Because the same donors could not be followed over many years, the conclusions relied on cross-sectional statistical analysis.

Notes on this clonotype: The antigen it binds to is not known. No qualities accompany the bases; no much larger clone lies one base away.

Per the germline V gene, MNHEY is the CDR1 and SVGEGT is the CDR2. V loses 6 bases, J loses 3 bases, and the germline ends lie 15 bases apart. CDR3 length: 14 amino acids, cysteine to phenylalanine. The kept DNA is CDR3 alone, 42 bases in frame from the first base. Only healthy Caucasian donors were included. Three unrelated non-twin adults were additionally sequenced: a male aged 18 to 30, a male aged 50 to 59 and a female aged 50 to 59. Using Miltenyi CD45RO+ enrichment and human naive T-cell isolation kits, memory (CD45RO+) and naive T cells were isolated from PBMC. Libraries were constructed by 5' RACE. The sample was run on an Illumina HiSeq 2000. Template switching added a universal primer binding site, and the final cDNA carried a unique molecular identifier that allowed TCR cDNA molecules to be counted accurately. Specific primers in the conserved constant-segment region were used to synthesize first-strand cDNA for TCR alpha and beta chains. To control for contamination, each cDNA library was double barcoded with a SMART-Mk sample barcode plus Illumina barcodes. TruSeq adapter sequences, together with Illumina sample barcodes, were added in two successive PCR steps. TCR alpha and beta cDNA libraries were sequenced on the Illumina HiSeq platform with custom primers. Per the authors' processing: MiGEC processed the raw reads to extract unique molecular identifiers, while MiXCR was used to determine the CDR3 positions. For each individual, recombination models were inferred using an EM algorithm with the repgenHMM and IGoR tools. The analysis of shared clonotypes was done with the tcR package in R, with sharing normalized by the product of cloneset sizes. To study raw recombination without the effects of thymic and clonal selection, out-of-frame nonproductive sequences were analyzed. TCRdb took the public reads, trimmed them with fastp at Q25, ran MiXCR for clone calling and kept in-frame beta chains. Rows merge per CDR3 protein into single entries with the most common DNA and genes. The V and J calls were not made by the authors but by TCRdb's processing. The sample yields approximately 410,000 distinct CDR3 sequences; about a fifth were counted once. Around 12% of the sample is held by the ten biggest clonotypes.

This receptor was taken from a man aged 50 to 59 in good health. The chain is made from TRBV6-2 or TRBV6-3 and TRBJ2-7; D gene: possibly TRBD2, on 5 matching bases. Sequences were obtained from naive T cells sorted from blood. This sample's cell subset or site label indicates: cells isolated with a human naive T-cell isolation kit. The sequenced DNA is TGTGCCAGCAGGAGGGAAGGGCCTTACTACGAGCAGTACTTC. The encoded protein is CASRREGPYYEQYF.